The clone carrying this TCR beta chain appeared once. Authors' analysis steps: Reference gene primer amplification yielded estimated nucleated cell counts. Sequencing was performed with immunoSEQ multiplex PCR; in TCRdb, only in-frame clones are kept and a portion is missing. V, J and clone size derive from that table, while D and trimming were established from the DNA sequence. The sample yields about 190,000 clones, roughly 86% seen once. Those who participated ranged in age from roughly 18 to 95 years and resided in approximately 23 US areas. Participant-reported clinical history was the basis for cohort assignment. The V gene's germline CDR1 is SGHTA and CDR2 FQGTGA. V lost 1 base to trimming and J lost 1 base, with 4 bases between them. This CDR3 region has 13 residues. The sample is drawn from a study of blood T cell repertoires in COVID-19. As for the study in general: T cells, B-cell-depleted T cells, or PBMCs supplied cDNA or gDNA.

This clonotype originated in a man in his forties with acute COVID-19. Sample: PBMCs or T cells enriched from blood (not recorded which). The V and J genes are TRBV7-3 and TRBJ1-1; unclear D gene. The CDR3 DNA reads TGTGCCAGCAGCTTAAGACAGAACACTGAAGCTTTCTTT. It translates to CASSLRQNTEAFF.